Below are 23 T cell receptor beta chains sequenced from a single sample in a study of T cell responses to AZD1222 COVID-19 vaccine. Repertoires were generated with immunoSEQ multiplex PCR, while TCRdb's copy carries only in-frame clones and drops some. The sample lists approximately 150,000 clones; roughly nine tenths were seen once. The specimen was peripheral blood, collected 28 days after the second AZD1222 dose. The receptors originated from an adult who received the AZD1222 COVID-19 vaccine.

The V gene is TRBV7-2, the J gene TRBJ2-7; 10 bases align to TRBD2. V lost 4 bases to trimming and J lost 0 bases; unmatched junction nucleotides: 12. The CDR3 length is 18 residues. Germline lookup yields CDR1 SGHTA and CDR2 FQGNSA. CDR3 DNA: TGTGCCAGCAGCTCTCCGTCGAGCGGGGGGGCCAGCTCCTACGAGCAGTACTTC. Translated: CASSSPSSGGASSYEQYF.

The chain employs TRBV7-8 and TRBJ1-1; D is uncertain. The ends were cut back, 5 bases at V and 10 bases at J, with 14 bases in the middle. Germline CDR1 is SGHVS and CDR2 is FQNEAQ. The CDR3 contains 12 residues. This chain's CDR3 is CASSPSGSAAFF. CDR3 DNA: TGTGCCAGCAGCCCCTCGGGCTCTGCAGCTTTCTTT.

V usage is TRBV6-2 or TRBV6-3 and J usage is TRBJ2-3, with no clear D. There are 13 residues in the CDR3. The V end was cut by 2 bases, the J end by 3 bases, with 6 bases between. CDR1 MNHEY and CDR2 SVGEGT come from the germline V gene. For the CDR3, the DNA is TGTGCCAGCAGTTACGGTACGACAGATACGCAGTATTTT. This gives the protein CASSYGTTDTQYF.

V is TRBV19 and J is TRBJ2-5; D not resolved. The CDR3 consists of 12 residues. The V end was cut by 6 bases, the J end by 5 bases, with 10 bases between. Per the germline V gene, CDR1 is LNHDA and CDR2 is SQIVND (reference sequence). The CDR3 region is CASSTSRETQYF. CDR3 in DNA: TGTGCCAGTAGCACCTCCAGGGAGACCCAGTACTTC.

The chain combines TRBV10-3 with TRBJ1-4; 10 nucleotides align to TRBD1. Trimming at V came to 6 bases and at J to 8 bases, leaving 6 bases not matched to a gene. The CDR3 length is 14 residues. From germline, CDR1 is ENHRY and CDR2 SYGVKD. The CDR3 here is CAIRGTGDVEKLFF. CDR3 DNA: TGTGCCATCAGGGGGACAGGGGACGTGGAAAAACTGTTTTTT.

The chain has TRBV3-1 (or the pseudogene TRBV3-2) and TRBJ1-5, with 7 bases identical to TRBD1. Germline V gene sequence: CDR1 LGHDT, CDR2 YNNKEL (reference sequence). Trimming took 1 base from V and 6 from J; bases not matched to a gene: 6. The CDR3 is 15 amino acids. Here the CDR3 reads CASSQGIRQGQPQHF. The CDR3 DNA follows: TGTGCCAGCAGCCAAGGCATACGACAGGGTCAGCCCCAGCATTTT.

The CDR3 DNA reads TGTGCCAGCAGCTTGGGCGGGTTAAAAAATTCACCCCTCCACTTT. Protein product: CASSLGGLKNSPLHF. The chain recombines TRBV7-3 with TRBJ1-6, with D unresolved. The CDR3 sequence is 15 residues long. V lost 3 bases and J 7 bases, leaving 13 bases between the germline ends. Germline V gene data show CDR1 as SGHTA and CDR2 as FQGTGA.

In its sample, this clone was seen once. V is TRBV19 and J is TRBJ1-6, with 7 nucleotides matching TRBD1. The V gene end was trimmed by 2 bases and the J gene end by 7 bases; junction bases not matched to a gene: 11. The V gene's germline CDR1 is LNHDA and CDR2 SQIVND (reference sequence). CDR3 length: 17 amino acids. The CDR3 region has the DNA TGTGCCAGTAGTATAACCCCGAATCGACAGGGAAATTCACCCCTCCACTTT. It is translated as CASSITPNRQGNSPLHF.

Turning to this clone: With a much larger clone just one base away, this may be a read error. This chain connects TRBV7-9 to TRBJ1-5; D gene unclear. The CDR3 is 14 amino acids. CDR1 is SEHNR, CDR2 FQNEAQ, per germline (reference sequence). CDR3 in amino acids: CASSLASGDQSQHF. The DNA of the CDR3 is TGTGCCAGCAGCTTGGCGTCAGGCGATCAGTCCCAGCATTTT.

The rearrangement joins TRBV7-9 to TRBJ2-1; TRBD1 matches at 7 bases. The CDR3 extends over 16 amino acids. The germline gives CDR1 SEHNR, CDR2 FQNEAQ (reference sequence). The J segment lost 2 bases and the V segment lost 7 bases, leaving 11 bases of the junction unmatched. Here the CDR3 reads CASILDRDRAYNEQFF. For the CDR3, the DNA is TGTGCCAGCATCCTGGACCGGGACAGAGCCTACAATGAGCAGTTCTTC.

This clone was observed a few times. The J gene is TRBJ2-7, the V gene TRBV27; a weak D match, TRBD1 (6 bases). V was cut by 3 bases and J by 1 base, with 7 bases left in between. CDR1 and CDR2 (germline): MNHEY, SMNVEV (reference sequence). This CDR3 contains 13 residues. The CDR3 nucleotides are TGTGCCAGCAGTTTCCAGGGGTCCTACGAGCAGTACTTC. It is translated as CASSFQGSYEQYF.

This chain joins TRBV30 and TRBJ2-7; TRBD1 matches at 9 bases. CDR1 GTSNPN and CDR2 SVGIG come from the germline V gene (reference sequence). V trimming: 5 bases; J trimming: 2 bases; junction bases outside the gene matches: 1. The CDR3 is made up of 12 amino acids. CDR3: CAWGTGPYEQYF. The DNA for the CDR3 is TGTGCCTGGGGGACAGGGCCCTACGAGCAGTACTTC.

The count of this clone is one. The CDR3 DNA reads as TGTGCCAGCGGACAGGGGAACACCGGGGAGCTGTTTTTT. Its translation is CASGQGNTGELFF. The chain carries TRBV5-4 and TRBJ2-2; 8 positions match TRBD1. The CDR3 is 13 amino acids. Germline assignment: CDR1 SGHNT and CDR2 YYREEE (reference sequence). V lost 7 bases and J lost 1; bases outside the gene matches: 0.

J is TRBJ1-1 and V is TRBV18; a possible D gene is TRBD1 (6 bases). From germline, CDR1 is KGHSH and CDR2 LQKENI. V lost 0 bases and J 7 bases, leaving 12 bases between the germline ends. This CDR3 region has 14 residues. The CDR3: CASSPPSGAREAFF. The CDR3 DNA reads as TGTGCCAGCTCACCACCATCAGGGGCCCGTGAAGCTTTCTTT. Combining the CDR3 with reference TRBV18 and TRBJ1-1 gives the whole variable domain NAGVMQNPRHLVRRRGQEARLRCSPMKGHSHVYWYRQLPEEGLKFMVYLQKENIIDESGMPKERFSAEFPKEGPSILRIQQVVRGDSAAYFCASSPPSGAREAFFGQGTRLTVV.

The chain joins TRBV19 to TRBJ2-2; TRBD1 matches at 10 bases. Losses at the gene ends were 1 base for V and 2 bases for J; bases not matched to a gene: 7. The CDR3 is 18 residues long. Germline loops: CDR1 LNHDA, CDR2 SQIVND (reference sequence). CDR3 in amino acids: CASSIVRTGGHNTGELFF. CDR3 DNA: TGTGCCAGTAGTATAGTCAGGACAGGGGGACATAACACCGGGGAGCTGTTTTTT. The whole variable domain, filled in from reference TRBV19 and TRBJ2-2, reads DGGITQSPKYLFRKEGQNVTLSCEQNLNHDAMYWYRQDPGQGLRLIYYSQIVNDFQKGDIAEGYSVSREKKESFPLTVTSAQKNPTAFYLCASSIVRTGGHNTGELFFGEGSRLTVL.

This chain uses TRBV6-5 with TRBJ2-1; unclear D gene. Trimming removed 2 bases at V and 2 bases at J, with 10 bases between. Per the germline V gene, CDR1 is MNHEY and CDR2 is SVGAGI. This CDR3 has 15 residues. The CDR3 is CASSYDGGPYNEQFF. CDR3 nucleotide sequence: TGTGCCAGCAGTTACGACGGCGGACCCTACAATGAGCAGTTCTTC.

The genes are TRBV27 and TRBJ1-1, with a tentative D call TRBD1 (5 bases). This CDR3 contains 19 residues. The germline V gene encodes CDR1 MNHEY and CDR2 SMNVEV (reference sequence). V was shortened by 1 base and J by 1 base, with 22 bases between the two germline ends. CDR3 nucleotide sequence: TGTGCCAGCAGTTTATTTGGGGGGTCGACGCTCAAAGCGAACACTGAAGCTTTCTTT. This codes for CASSLFGGSTLKANTEAFF.

The V gene is TRBV19, the J gene TRBJ2-2, with D unclear. V was cut by 3 bases and J by 5 bases, with 1 base left in between. Germline V gene lookup returns CDR1 LNHDA and CDR2 SQIVND (reference sequence). The CDR3 extends over 11 amino acids. CDR3: CASSITGELFF. In nucleotides, the CDR3 is TGTGCCAGTAGTATTACCGGGGAGCTGTTTTTT.

The CDR3 region is CASSERTVPSGNTIYF. The CDR3 bases are TGTGCCAGCAGCGAGAGGACAGTCCCCTCTGGAAACACCATATATTTT. The gene calls are TRBV7-7 and TRBJ1-3; possibly TRBD1 for D (6 bases). V gave up 5 bases and J gave up 0 bases, with 14 bases separating them. The CDR3 totals 16 residues. In germline, CDR1 is SSHAT, CDR2 FNYEAQ (reference sequence).

The J gene is TRBJ2-7, the V gene TRBV2, with D unresolved. Germline CDR1 reads SNHLY; CDR2 reads FYNNEI. Trimming cost V 5 bases and J 1 base, with 12 bases left between them. This CDR3 has 14 amino acids. DNA of the CDR3: TGTGCCAGCAGTCCAGGCCCCTTTTCCTACGAGCAGTACTTC. The encoded protein is CASSPGPFSYEQYF.

The chain links TRBV3-1 (or the pseudogene TRBV3-2) to TRBJ2-3, with TRBD2 identical over 9 bases. Trimming took 4 bases from V and 6 from J; bases not matched to a gene: 5. This CDR3 has 14 amino acids. The V gene's germline CDR1 is LGHDT and CDR2 YNNKEL (reference sequence). CDR3 DNA sequence: TGTGCCAGCAGCCTACGGACTAGCGCCGATACGCAGTATTTT. It codes for CASSLRTSADTQYF.

V is TRBV19 and J is TRBJ2-7; D is possibly TRBD1 (9 bases). V lost 3 bases to trimming and J lost 1 base, with 13 bases between them. Germline-derived CDR1 and CDR2 are LNHDA and SQIVND (reference sequence). The CDR3 is 15 amino acids. CDR3 sequence (DNA): TGTGCCAGTAGTATTAGCGGGACAGGGTCCTACGAGCAGTACTTC. Its translation is CASSISGTGSYEQYF.

The CDR3 DNA sequence: TGTGCCAGTAGTTCGAGACTAAGAGTCTACGAGCAGTACTTC. Translation: CASSSRLRVYEQYF. The chain recombines TRBV19 with TRBJ2-7, with a tentative D call TRBD2 (5 bases). Germline V lookup: CDR1 LNHDA, CDR2 SQIVND (reference sequence). With 5 bases removed from V and 3 bases from J, the gap between germline ends came to 14 bases. The CDR3 is made up of 14 amino acids.